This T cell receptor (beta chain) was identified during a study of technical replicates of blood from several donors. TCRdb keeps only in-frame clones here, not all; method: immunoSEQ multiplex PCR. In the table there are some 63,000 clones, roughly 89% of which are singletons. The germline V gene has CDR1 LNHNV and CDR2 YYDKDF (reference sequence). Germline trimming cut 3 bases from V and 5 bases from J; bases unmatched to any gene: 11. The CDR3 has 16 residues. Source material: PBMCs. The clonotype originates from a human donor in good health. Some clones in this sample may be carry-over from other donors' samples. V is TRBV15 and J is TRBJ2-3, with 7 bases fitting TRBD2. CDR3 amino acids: CATSRARGRVGDTQYF. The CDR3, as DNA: TGTGCCACCAGCAGGGCGCGGGGGAGGGTAGGAGATACGCAGTATTTT. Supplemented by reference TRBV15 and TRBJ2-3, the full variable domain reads DAMVIQNPRYQVTQFGKPVTLSCSQTLNHNVMYWYQQKSSQAPKLLFHYYDKDFNNEADTPDNFQSRRPNTSFCFLDIRSPGLGDTAMYLCATSRARGRVGDTQYFGPGTRLTVL.